The present TCR beta chain was sequenced within a study of blood T cell repertoires in COVID-19. At the level of the study: Both acute and convalescent COVID-19 samples were obtained from the United States, Italy and Spain. From T cells, B-cell-depleted T cells, or PBMCs came the material, which was cDNA or gDNA.

This clone was seen a handful of times. Germline V gene data show CDR1 as MNHEY and CDR2 as SVGAGI. The length of the CDR3 is 15 residues. V lost 6 bases, J lost 2 bases, and 15 bases lay in between. In the original processing: Amplifying reference gene primers gave estimates of nucleated cell counts. Profiled with immunoSEQ multiplex PCR; TCRdb holds only in-frame clones, not every one. The V and J calls and clone size are taken from that table; D and trimming were inferred from the DNA. The top ten clones hold around 2.7% of a sample with some 200,000 clones, around 82% of them seen once. The sample was peripheral blood. The TCR comes from a woman between 25 and 40 years old who had recovered from COVID-19. The gene calls are TRBV6-5 and TRBJ2-3; the D gene is possibly TRBD1 (6 bases). CDR3 sequence (DNA): TGTGCCAGCAGGAGAGGGACACTCCTCACAGATACGCAGTATTTT. Translated, it gives CASRRGTLLTDTQYF.